The subject of this entry is one TCR beta chain. Sequenced by immunoSEQ multiplex PCR; TCRdb stores in-frame clones only, minus some. The sample lists about 140,000 clones, 80% to 90% occurring once. This specimen comes from a study of T cell responses to AZD1222 COVID-19 vaccine. The CDR3 length is 13 residues. Unmatched junction bases numbered 3, after V lost 5 bases and J lost 3 bases. Germline CDR1 reads SEHNR; CDR2 reads FQNEAQ (reference sequence). Sequencing used peripheral blood, obtained on day 0 of AZD1222 vaccination. This receptor was identified in an adult in good health. This chain joins TRBV7-9 and TRBJ1-2; 7 bases map to TRBD1. The CDR3 nucleotides read TGTGCCAGCAGCCTTGGGACAGACTATGGCTACACCTTC. Translated: CASSLGTDYGYTF.